This T cell receptor (beta chain) stems from a study of shared clonotypes between healthy human individuals. Study-wide context: With ages of 18 to 49, the donors were two women and a few men.

Regarding this clone: Its antigen is undetermined.

Overall study findings and caveats: A limitation of the genetic and exposure-history diversity represented arose from few donors. Generally, naive subsets came out with larger estimated richness than memory subsets. Sharing across several donors was seen in around 5% of naive CD4 clonotypes.

The CDR3 is 13 residues long. V was clipped by 4 bases and J by 2 bases, with 8 bases between them. CDR1 is MNHNS and CDR2 is SASEGT in the germline V gene. The table came from immunoSEQ multiplex PCR; TCRdb's copy has only in-frame clones and leaves some out. The table records a few million clones, more than 85% of them present only once. The clonotype originates from a man younger than 30 in good health. Some clones in this sample may be carry-over from other donors' samples. The chain joins TRBV6-1 to TRBJ1-1, with no clear D. The sequencing input was naive CD4+ T cells from PBMCs. Subset: CD45RA+ positively selected. CDR3 in amino acids: CASSAAANTEAFF. CDR3 DNA: TGTGCCAGCAGTGCGGCGGCTAACACTGAAGCTTTCTTT.